This T cell receptor (beta chain) was obtained from a study of blood T cell repertoires in COVID-19 (dated by TCRdb to about 2020). Regarding the complete study: Samples from collaborators originated in the United States, Italy and Spain and spanned both the acute and convalescent phases of COVID-19. HLA class I and class II types, where available, came from metadata supplied by the sample provider rather than from assay-based typing. Deeply sampled blood TCRbeta repertoires from subjects exposed to, actively infected with, or recovered from COVID-19 were included in the dataset. The prospective study material was composed of cDNA or gDNA derived from T cells, B-cell-depleted T cells, or PBMCs. The repertoires were released in a freely available public database intended as a resource for research on the immune response to SARS-CoV-2. Samples came from the ongoing ImmuneRACE study (first 160 participants) plus 1,254 subjects from 6 global collaborators. A de-identified subject ID, COVID-19 status, age in years and sex were almost always included in the sample metadata. The full study reports these points: Clinical and demographic metadata were provided uncurated, with the amount varying by source and participant.

With respect to this clone: What antigen it recognizes has not been identified. Base qualities are not at hand, and no much larger clone is one base apart.

The immunoSEQ Assay, a bias-controlled multiplex PCR, was used to amplify TCRbeta CDR3 regions from genomic DNA. In the source study's methods: Within the assay, amplification of reference gene primers was used to estimate how many nucleated cells each sample contained. Sequence reads were collapsed and filtered to measure the absolute abundance of every unique TCRbeta CDR3 rearrangement. Productive Simpson clonality was computed per sample as the square root of Simpson's diversity index over productive rearrangements. TCRdb holds this immuneACCESS table with in-frame rearrangements only. Some clones are missing; in checked studies, unresolved V genes explain under half, and the rest has no known cause. The D gene and trimming were derived from the DNA, and the V and J assignments and clone size from that table. This sample is represented by more than 120,000 clones; roughly 84% of them were singletons. The ten largest clones capture roughly 2.7% of the sample.

The collaborating institutions used their own protocols to collect whole blood in K2EDTA tubes. For TCRbeta analysis, collaborators shipped samples as frozen whole blood, isolated PBMCs, or DNA extracted from either of those sample types. The source is a human donor with acute or convalescent COVID-19. The donor label of this sample is uncertain. Sequenced: peripheral blood.

Here the CDR3 is given as CASSRGRETDTQYF. The DNA reads TGCGCCAGCAGCAGGGGGCGCGAGACAGATACGCAGTATTTT. The chain joins TRBV5-1 to TRBJ2-3; 7 junctional bases match TRBD1. The CDR3 sequence holds 14 residues, the cysteine and phenylalanine included. Only the CDR3 DNA is retained, 42 bases long and in frame from the first base. From V the trimming removes 4 bases and from J it removes 3 bases, while the gene matches leave 5 bases of the junction unaccounted for. From a lookup of the germline V gene, CDR1 and CDR2 are SGHRS and YFSETQ.